This T cell receptor (beta chain) originates from a study of OX40 agonist ivuxolimab in advanced cancers. Study-level findings and limits: Expanded clones tended on average to be more numerous among CD8+ T cells than CD4+.

Profiling relied on immunoSEQ multiplex PCR, and the TCRdb table lists in-frame clones only, not all of them. Among fewer than 25,000 clones listed, 75% to 80% were seen once. This CDR3 has 13 amino acids. Germline CDR1 LNHDA, CDR2 SQIVND (reference sequence). The V and J ends lost 7 bases and 2 bases respectively, with 10 bases between them. In the case of this clone: Its antigen is unknown.

The receptor comes from an adult with an advanced solid tumor such as melanoma, head and neck, liver or kidney cancer. The starting material was CD4+ or CD8+ T cells sorted from blood, obtained in a trial of the OX40 agonist ivuxolimab. This chain uses TRBV19 with TRBJ2-3, with D possibly being TRBD1 (5 bases). The CDR3, as DNA: TGTGCCAGTAATAGACAGCTCACAGATACGCAGTATTTT. Protein: CASNRQLTDTQYF.